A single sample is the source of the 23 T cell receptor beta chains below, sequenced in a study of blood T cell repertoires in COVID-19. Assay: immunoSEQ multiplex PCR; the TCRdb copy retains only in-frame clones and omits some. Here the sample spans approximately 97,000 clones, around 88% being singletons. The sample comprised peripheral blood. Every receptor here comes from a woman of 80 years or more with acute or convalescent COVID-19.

CDR3 in amino acids: CASSLAVNSNQPQHF. The CDR3 bases are TGTGCCAGCAGCTTAGCCGTAAATAGCAATCAGCCCCAGCATTTT. The chain uses TRBV7-8 and TRBJ1-5; D not resolved. CDR1 is SGHVS and CDR2 is FQNEAQ in the germline V gene. The length of the CDR3 is 15 residues. V lost 0 bases, J lost 0 bases, and 6 bases lay in between.

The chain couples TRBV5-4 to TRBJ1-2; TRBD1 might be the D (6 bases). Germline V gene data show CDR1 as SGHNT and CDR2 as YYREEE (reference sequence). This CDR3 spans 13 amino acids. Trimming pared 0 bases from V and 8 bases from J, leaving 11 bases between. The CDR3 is CASSLEGVRGYTF. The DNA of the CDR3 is TGTGCCAGCAGCTTGGAGGGGGTAAGGGGCTACACCTTC.

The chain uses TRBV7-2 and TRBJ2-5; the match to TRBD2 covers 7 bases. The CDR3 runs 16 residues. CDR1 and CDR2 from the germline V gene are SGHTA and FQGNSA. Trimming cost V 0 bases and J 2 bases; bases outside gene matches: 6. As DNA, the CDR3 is TGTGCCAGCAGCTTAGCGCTCGGGCGGGGGCAAGAGACCCAGTACTTC. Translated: CASSLALGRGQETQYF.

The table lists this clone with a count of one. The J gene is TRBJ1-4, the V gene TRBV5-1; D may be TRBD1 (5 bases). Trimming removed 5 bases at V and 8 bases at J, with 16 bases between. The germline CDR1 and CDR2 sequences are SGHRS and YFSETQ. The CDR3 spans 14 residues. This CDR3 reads CASRSGTKGEKLFF. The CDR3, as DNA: TGCGCCAGCAGATCCGGGACTAAGGGAGAAAAACTGTTTTTT. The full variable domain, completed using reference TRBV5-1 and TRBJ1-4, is KAGVTQTPRYLIKTRGQQVTLSCSPISGHRSVSWYQQTPGQGLQFLFEYFSETQRNKGNFPGRFSGRQFSNSRSEMNVSTLELGDSALYLCASRSGTKGEKLFFGSGTQLSVL.

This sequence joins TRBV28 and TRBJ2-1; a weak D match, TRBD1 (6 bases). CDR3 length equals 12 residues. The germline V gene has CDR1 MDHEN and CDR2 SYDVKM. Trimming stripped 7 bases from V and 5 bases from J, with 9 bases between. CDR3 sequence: CASIEGDNEQFF. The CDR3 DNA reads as TGTGCCAGCATTGAGGGGGACAATGAGCAGTTCTTC.

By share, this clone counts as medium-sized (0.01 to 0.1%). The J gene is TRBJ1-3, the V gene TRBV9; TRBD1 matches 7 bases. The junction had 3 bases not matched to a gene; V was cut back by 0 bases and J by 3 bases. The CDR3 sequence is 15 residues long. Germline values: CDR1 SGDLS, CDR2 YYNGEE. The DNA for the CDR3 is TGTGCCAGCAGCGTAGAAACAGGGGTTGGAAACACCATATATTTT. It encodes CASSVETGVGNTIYF.

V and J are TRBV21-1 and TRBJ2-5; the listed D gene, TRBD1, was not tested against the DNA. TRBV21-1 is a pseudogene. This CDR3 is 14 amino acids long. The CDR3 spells CASSRATYQETQYF. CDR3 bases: TGTGCCAGCAGCAGGGCTACCTACCAAGAGACCCAGTACTTC.

The CDR3 DNA reads TGTGCCAGCAGCACCCGATACGGACAGCGTGAAGCTTTCTTT. Residues: CASSTRYGQREAFF. The rearrangement joins TRBV5-4 to TRBJ1-1, with a tentative D call TRBD1 (6 bases). This CDR3 has 14 amino acids. The germline V and J ends were trimmed by 4 bases and 7 bases, with 17 bases remaining between them. The germline gives CDR1 SGHNT, CDR2 YYREEE (reference sequence).

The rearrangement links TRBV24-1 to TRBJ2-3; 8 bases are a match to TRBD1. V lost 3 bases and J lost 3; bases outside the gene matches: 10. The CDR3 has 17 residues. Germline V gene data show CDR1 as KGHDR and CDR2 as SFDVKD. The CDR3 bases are TGTGCCACCAGTGATACGGACAGGGCAGTAATAACAGATACGCAGTATTTT. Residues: CATSDTDRAVITDTQYF.

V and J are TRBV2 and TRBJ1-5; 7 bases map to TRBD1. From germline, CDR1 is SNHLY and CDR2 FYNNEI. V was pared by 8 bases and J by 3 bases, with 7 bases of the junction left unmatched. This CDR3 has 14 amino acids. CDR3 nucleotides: TGTGCCAGCTCCGACAGGGTGACCAATCAGCCCCAGCATTTT. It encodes CASSDRVTNQPQHF.

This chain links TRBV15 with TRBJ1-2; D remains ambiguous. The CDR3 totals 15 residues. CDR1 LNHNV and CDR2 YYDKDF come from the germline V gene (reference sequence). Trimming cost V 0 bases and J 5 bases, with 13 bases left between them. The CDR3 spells CATSRDGNSFYGYTF. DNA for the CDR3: TGTGCCACCAGCAGAGATGGCAACAGCTTTTATGGCTACACCTTC.

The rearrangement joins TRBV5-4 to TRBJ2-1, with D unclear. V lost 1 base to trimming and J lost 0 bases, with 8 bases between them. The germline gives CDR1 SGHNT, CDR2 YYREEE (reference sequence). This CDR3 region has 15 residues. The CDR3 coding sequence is TGTGCCAGCAGCTTGTCACCGAGCTCCTACAATGAGCAGTTCTTC. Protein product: CASSLSPSSYNEQFF.

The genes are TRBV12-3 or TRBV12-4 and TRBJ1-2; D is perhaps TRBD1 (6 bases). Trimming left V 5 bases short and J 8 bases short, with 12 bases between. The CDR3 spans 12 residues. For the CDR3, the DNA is TGTGCCAGCAGTAATATAGGGGGAGGCTACACCTTC. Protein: CASSNIGGGYTF.

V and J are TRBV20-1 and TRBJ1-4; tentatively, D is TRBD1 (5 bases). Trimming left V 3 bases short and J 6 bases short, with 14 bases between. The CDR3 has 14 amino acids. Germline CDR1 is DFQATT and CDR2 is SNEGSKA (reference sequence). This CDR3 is CSASPQGKDEKLFF. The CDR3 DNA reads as TGCAGTGCTAGTCCTCAGGGAAAGGATGAAAAACTGTTTTTT.

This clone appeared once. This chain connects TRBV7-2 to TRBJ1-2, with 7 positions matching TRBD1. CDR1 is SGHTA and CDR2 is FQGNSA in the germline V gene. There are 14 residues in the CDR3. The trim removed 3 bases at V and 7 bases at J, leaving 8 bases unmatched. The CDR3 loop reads CASSLGQPSGGYTF. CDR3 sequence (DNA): TGTGCCAGCAGCTTGGGACAGCCAAGTGGTGGCTACACCTTC.

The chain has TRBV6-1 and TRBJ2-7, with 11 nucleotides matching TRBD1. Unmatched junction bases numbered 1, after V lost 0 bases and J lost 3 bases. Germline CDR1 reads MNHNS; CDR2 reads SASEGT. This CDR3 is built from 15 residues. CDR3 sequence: CASSEAGTGGYEQYF. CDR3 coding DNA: TGTGCCAGCAGTGAAGCCGGGACAGGGGGCTACGAGCAGTACTTC.

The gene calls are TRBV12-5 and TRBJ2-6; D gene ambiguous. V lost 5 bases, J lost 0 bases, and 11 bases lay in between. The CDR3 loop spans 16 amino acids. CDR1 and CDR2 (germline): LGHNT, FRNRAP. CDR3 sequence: CASGPPRGSGANVLTF. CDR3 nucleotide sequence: TGTGCTAGTGGTCCTCCCCGAGGCTCTGGGGCCAACGTCCTGACTTTC.

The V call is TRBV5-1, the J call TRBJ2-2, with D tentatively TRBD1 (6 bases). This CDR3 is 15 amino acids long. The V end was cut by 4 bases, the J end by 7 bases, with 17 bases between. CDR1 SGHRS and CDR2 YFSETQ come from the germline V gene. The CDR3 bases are TGCGCCAGCAGCCTCTCTACAGGGAATGGCGGGGAGCTGTTTTTT. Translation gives CASSLSTGNGGELFF. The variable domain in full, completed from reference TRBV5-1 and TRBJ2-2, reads KAGVTQTPRYLIKTRGQQVTLSCSPISGHRSVSWYQQTPGQGLQFLFEYFSETQRNKGNFPGRFSGRQFSNSRSEMNVSTLELGDSALYLCASSLSTGNGGELFFGEGSRLTVL.

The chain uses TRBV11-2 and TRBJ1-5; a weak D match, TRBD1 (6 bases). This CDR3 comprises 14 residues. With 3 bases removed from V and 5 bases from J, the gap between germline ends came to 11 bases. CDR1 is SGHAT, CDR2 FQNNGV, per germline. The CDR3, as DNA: TGTGCCAGCAGCTTTCGGGGGGCGCATCAGCCCCAGCATTTT. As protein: CASSFRGAHQPQHF.

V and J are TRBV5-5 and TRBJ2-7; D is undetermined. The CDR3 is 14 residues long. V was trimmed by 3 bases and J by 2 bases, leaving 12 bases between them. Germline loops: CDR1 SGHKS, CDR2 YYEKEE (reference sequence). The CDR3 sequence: CASSSPGLAYEQYF. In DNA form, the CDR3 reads TGTGCCAGCAGCTCTCCGGGTCTAGCCTACGAGCAGTACTTC.

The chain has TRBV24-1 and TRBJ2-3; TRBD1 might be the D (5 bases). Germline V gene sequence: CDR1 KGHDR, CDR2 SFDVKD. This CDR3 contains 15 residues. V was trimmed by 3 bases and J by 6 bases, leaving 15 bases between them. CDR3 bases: TGTGCCACCAGTGATCCTCAGGGTGTCACGGATACGCAGTATTTT. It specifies CATSDPQGVTDTQYF.

This CDR3 is CASSLGTGFGYTF. In nucleotides, the CDR3 is TGTGCCAGCAGTTTGGGGACAGGGTTTGGCTACACCTTC. This chain uses TRBV12-3 or TRBV12-4 with TRBJ1-2; 9 nucleotides agree with TRBD1. J was trimmed by 7 bases and V by 3 bases; bases with no gene match: 3. The CDR3 runs to 13 residues.

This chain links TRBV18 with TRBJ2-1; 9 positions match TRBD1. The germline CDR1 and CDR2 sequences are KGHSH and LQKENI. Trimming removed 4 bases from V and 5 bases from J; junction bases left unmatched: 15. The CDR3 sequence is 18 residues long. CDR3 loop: CASSLYPTNRGRNNEQFF. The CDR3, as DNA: TGTGCCAGCTCACTATATCCGACGAACAGGGGGCGCAACAATGAGCAGTTCTTC.